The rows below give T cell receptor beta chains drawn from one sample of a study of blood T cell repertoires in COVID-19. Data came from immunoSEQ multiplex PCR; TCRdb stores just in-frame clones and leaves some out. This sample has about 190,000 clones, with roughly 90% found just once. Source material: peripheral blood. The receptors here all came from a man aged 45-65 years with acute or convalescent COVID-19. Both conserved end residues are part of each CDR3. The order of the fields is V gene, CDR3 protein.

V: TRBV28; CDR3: CASRIPRTGGKNSPLHF
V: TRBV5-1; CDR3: CASSLTSANLQETQYF
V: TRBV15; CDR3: CATSRVWAGEKLFF
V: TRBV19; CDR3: CASSRGLGADTQYF
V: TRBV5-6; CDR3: CASSLETGSYNSPLHF
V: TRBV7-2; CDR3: CASSSGFEAFF
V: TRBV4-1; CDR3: CASSRGRGTQETQYF
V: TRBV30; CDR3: CAWKKGTQANYGYTF
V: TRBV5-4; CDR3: CASTTGTGRYTEAFF
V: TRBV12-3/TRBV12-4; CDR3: CASSQGRNTIYF
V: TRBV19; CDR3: CASSMALNTGELFF
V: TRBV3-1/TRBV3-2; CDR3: CASTLAGAESTDTQYF
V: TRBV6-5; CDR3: CASSPLAGGPSEQFF
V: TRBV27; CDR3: CASRRGLLNTEAFF
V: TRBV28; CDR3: CASSTPGQYYGYTF
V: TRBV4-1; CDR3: CASSTLAGGPYEQYF
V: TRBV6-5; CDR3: CASRDNTREQYF
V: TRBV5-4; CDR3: CASSPGTGNQPQHF
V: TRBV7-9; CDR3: CASSGGQNNEKLFF
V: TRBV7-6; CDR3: CASSLGGTSGPYQETQYF
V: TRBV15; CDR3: CATSRETGGGEKLFF
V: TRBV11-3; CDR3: CASSPFRNEKLFF
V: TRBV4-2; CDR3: CASSQTIAGASYEQYF
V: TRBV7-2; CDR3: CASSFKGTISGGVETQYF
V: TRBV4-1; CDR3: CASSQEGTLNIQYF
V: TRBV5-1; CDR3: CASRPGQPSTDTQYF
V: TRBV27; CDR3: CASSSPYNEQFF
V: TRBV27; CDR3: CASSLQQGAGELFF
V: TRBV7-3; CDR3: CASSVGTSEKETQYF
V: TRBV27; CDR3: CASSFGSSPHEQFF
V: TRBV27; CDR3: CASSLGAAMGYEQYF
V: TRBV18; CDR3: CASSPPEGGETQYF
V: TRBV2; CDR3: CASSESRVPMGGYTF
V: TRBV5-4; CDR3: CASSRSGGAYNEQFF
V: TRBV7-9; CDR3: CASRWTTGIVNTEAFF
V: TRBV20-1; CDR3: CSASPRRNWHLEQYF
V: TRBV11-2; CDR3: CASSHPVLNTGELFF
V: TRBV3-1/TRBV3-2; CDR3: CASSQVRVGLNYGYTF
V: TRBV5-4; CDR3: CASSPSGGETQYF
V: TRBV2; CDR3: CASNRDRAHPEYF
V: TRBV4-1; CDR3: CASSQEPGGGYNEQFF
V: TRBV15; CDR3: CATSRGAGVTDTQYF
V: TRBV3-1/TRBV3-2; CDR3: CASSQGTGVPETQYF
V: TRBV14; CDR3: CASSQSHPTGTSGRSGNEQFF
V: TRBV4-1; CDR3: CASSQRITGVSDTQYF
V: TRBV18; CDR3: CASSPGQGGSSPLHF
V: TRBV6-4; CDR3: CASSAQTGLNTEAFF
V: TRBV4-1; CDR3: CASSNSGPMGAHNEQFF
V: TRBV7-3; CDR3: CASSLRTSGTYEQYF
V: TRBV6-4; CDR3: CASSDGGTDTQYF